The 10 T cell receptor beta chains below all came from one sample that was sequenced in a study of human T cells and chemical hapten exposure. TCRdb reanalysed the RACE reads using MiXCR and keeps one entry per CDR3 protein. The sample includes under 400,000 distinct CDR3 sequences, 5.1% seen only once; the top ten take 2.5% to 3%. Time point in this sample: pre-sensitization, week 0. Treatment defined: therapeutic diphenylcyclopropenone sensitization with weekly scalp DPC. The source was whole blood, collected in connection with sensitization to the hapten diphenylcyclopropenone (DPC). The receptors come from a woman in her fifties or sixties with alopecia areata. Some clones in this sample may be carry-over from other donors' samples.

This sequence joins TRBV4-2 and TRBJ1-2; 9 bases map to TRBD1. Germline CDR1 reads LGHNA; CDR2 reads YNFKEQ. The ends lost 4 bases at V and 4 bases at J; junction bases unmatched: 7. CDR3 length: 15 residues. CDR3 sequence (DNA): TGTGCCAGCAGCCCCTCCCTGGACAGGGGCTATGGCTACACCTTC. Translation gives CASSPSLDRGYGYTF.

Many counts were recorded for this clonotype. This chain uses TRBV5-1 with TRBJ2-3, with D unresolved. This CDR3 has 11 residues. Trimming removed 5 bases from V and 6 bases from J, with 7 bases in between. Germline V lookup: CDR1 SGHRS, CDR2 YFSETQ. CDR3 amino acids: CASSVDDTQYF. CDR3 coding DNA: TGCGCCAGCAGTGTCGATGATACGCAGTATTTT.

The CDR3 bases are TGCAGTGCTAGAGATCTGACGGAGACGGACGAGCAGTACTTC. Translation gives CSARDLTETDEQYF. This chain links TRBV20-1 with TRBJ2-7, with D hard to call. V was cut by 0 bases and J by 5 bases, with 14 bases left in between. Germline loops: CDR1 DFQATT, CDR2 SNEGSKA (reference sequence). The CDR3 contains 14 residues.

This clonotype was observed a few times. V gene TRBV7-9 combines with J gene TRBJ2-5; D call uncertain. The V end lost 3 bases, the J end lost 3 bases, and 11 bases lay between the germline ends. The CDR3 covers 14 residues. Per the germline V gene, CDR1 is SEHNR and CDR2 is FQNEAQ (reference sequence). CDR3 in amino acids: CASSFYDVEETQYF. DNA for the CDR3: TGTGCCAGCAGCTTTTATGACGTGGAAGAGACCCAGTACTTC.

This clonotype appeared a few times. This chain links TRBV6-5 with TRBJ1-1; 8 nucleotides match TRBD1. CDR1 is MNHEY, CDR2 SVGAGI, per germline. Unmatched junction bases numbered 5, after V lost 7 bases and J lost 7 bases. This CDR3 region has 12 residues. The CDR3 sequence: CASTTTGVEAFF. The CDR3 nucleotides read TGTGCCAGCACTACGACAGGGGTTGAAGCTTTCTTT.

This clonotype was seen at least ten times. The chain uses TRBV9 and TRBJ2-2; D ambiguous. The V end was cut by 0 bases, the J end by 6 bases, with 6 bases between. The germline V gene has CDR1 SGDLS and CDR2 YYNGEE. The length of the CDR3 is 13 residues. CDR3 DNA sequence: TGTGCCAGCAGCGTAGCCCTCCCCGGGGAGCTGTTTTTT. It translates to CASSVALPGELFF.

At least ten counts were recorded for this clonotype. This sequence joins TRBV29-1 and TRBJ2-1; D is possibly TRBD1 or TRBD2 (5 bases each). Germline V gene sequence: CDR1 SQVTM, CDR2 ANQGSEA. V gave up 6 bases and J gave up 8 bases, with 20 bases separating them. The CDR3 is 14 amino acids. CDR3: CSVRGVDTVDEQFF. As DNA, the CDR3 is TGCAGCGTAAGAGGGGTGGACACGGTAGATGAGCAGTTCTTC.

The rearrangement uses TRBV12-3 or TRBV12-4 and TRBJ2-1; no firm D call. V was pared by 7 bases and J by 4 bases, with 14 bases between. The CDR3 has 14 amino acids. CDR3 in amino acids: CASTKTTDYNEQFF. The CDR3 DNA reads TGTGCCAGCACCAAAACGACGGATTACAATGAGCAGTTCTTC.

This clonotype turned up a few times. As DNA, the CDR3 is TGTGCCAGCATGGGGAGCTCCTATAATTCACCCCTCCACTTT. Its translation: CASMGSSYNSPLHF. The chain joins TRBV2 to TRBJ1-6; D is unresolved. Germline V gives CDR1 SNHLY, CDR2 FYNNEI. V was trimmed by 7 bases and J by 0 bases, leaving 7 bases between them. This CDR3 has 14 amino acids.

This clonotype was observed a few times. The chain links TRBV15 to TRBJ2-7, with D unclear. V was cut by 3 bases and J by 6 bases, with 9 bases left in between. Germline assignment: CDR1 LNHNV and CDR2 YYDKDF (reference sequence). The length of the CDR3 is 12 residues. CDR3 region: CATSSLGSEQYF. The CDR3 DNA reads TGTGCCACCAGCAGCCTGGGATCCGAGCAGTACTTC.